This T cell receptor (beta chain) was identified during a study of blood T cells in healthy people across ages. Alongside a J-beta primer mix, a sample-barcoded 5' primer served in a second PCR lasting about 7 to 12 cycles. TCRdb re-derived calls from the 5' RACE reads in MiXCR, one entry per CDR3 protein. The top ten clones hold 5.5% to 8% of a sample with about 1.4 million distinct CDR3 sequences, roughly 64% of them seen once. Every donor provided 8.5 to 10 milliliters of peripheral blood. With respect to this clonotype: Its antigen remains unidentified.

Study results and caveats: A roughly linear age-dependent decrease characterized TCR beta diversity per million T cells. Compared with aged donors, long-lived donors showed fewer expanded clones, suggesting selection.

This CDR3 has 15 residues. CDR1 is SQVTM and CDR2 is ANQGSEA in the germline V gene. After removal of 6 bases from V and 2 bases from J, the junction contained 10 bases not matched to a gene. This clonotype was sampled from a man between 18 and 29 years old in good health. What was sequenced was blood. The V gene is TRBV29-1, the J gene TRBJ2-3; the match to TRBD1 covers 8 bases. CDR3 bases: TGCAGCGTGCCGGAGGGCAGGGGGCACACAGATACGCAGTATTTT. Protein sequence: CSVPEGRGHTDTQYF.